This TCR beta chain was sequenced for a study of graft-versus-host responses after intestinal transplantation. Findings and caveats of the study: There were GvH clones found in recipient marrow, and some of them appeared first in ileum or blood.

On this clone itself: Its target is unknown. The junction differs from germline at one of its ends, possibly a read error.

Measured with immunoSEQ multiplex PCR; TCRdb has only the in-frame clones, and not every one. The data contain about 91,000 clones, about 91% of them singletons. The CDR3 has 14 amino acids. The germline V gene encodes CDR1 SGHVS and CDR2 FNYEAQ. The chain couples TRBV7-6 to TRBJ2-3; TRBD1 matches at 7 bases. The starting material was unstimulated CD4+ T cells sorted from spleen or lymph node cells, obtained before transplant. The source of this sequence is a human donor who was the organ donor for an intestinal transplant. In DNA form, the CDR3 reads TGTGTCAGCAGCCTAGACAGGGGCACAGATACGCAGTATTTT. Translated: CVSSLDRGTDTQYF.